This entry is about one TCR beta chain. The sample is drawn from a study of cytomegalovirus exposure and HLA in healthy donors. CDR3 length equals 17 residues. V lost 6 bases to trimming and J lost 1 base, with 16 bases between them. Per the germline V gene, CDR1 is MGHRA and CDR2 is YSYEKL. The PCR employed 60 Vbeta primers together with 13 Jbeta primers. Clones were read by immunoSEQ multiplex PCR, and TCRdb kept only the in-frame ones, dropping some. This sample has roughly 120,000 clones, with roughly 70% found just once. Sequencing was done on a sample of PBMCs. The origin of this receptor is a man aged 35-49 years in good health and CMV-seropositive. The chain employs TRBV4-1 and TRBJ2-6; maybe TRBD2 (6 bases). The CDR3 sequence is CASSLRDWISGANVLTF. DNA of the CDR3: TGCGCCAGCAGTCTCCGGGACTGGATTTCTGGGGCCAACGTCCTGACTTTC.